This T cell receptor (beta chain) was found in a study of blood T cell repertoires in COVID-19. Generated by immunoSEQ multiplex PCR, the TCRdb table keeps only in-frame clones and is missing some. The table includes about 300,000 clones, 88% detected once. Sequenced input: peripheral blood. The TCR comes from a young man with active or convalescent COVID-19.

The CDR3 region has the DNA TGTGCCAGCAGTTTCTTGACTCGTAGCACAGATACGCAGTATTTT. It is translated as CASSFLTRSTDTQYF. This chain links TRBV6-2 or TRBV6-3 with TRBJ2-3; D not certain. With 4 bases removed from V and 0 bases from J, the gap between germline ends came to 11 bases. This CDR3 is built from 15 residues. CDR1 is MNHEY and CDR2 is SVGEGT in the germline V gene.